This T cell receptor beta chain was sequenced in a study of T cell clonality in common variable immunodeficiency. CVID and control samples used equivalent genomic DNA input. Assay used: immunoSEQ multiplex PCR; TCRdb lists only in-frame clones, some missing. Listed here are approximately 81,000 clones without any singletons, the top ten holding approximately 0.8%. There are many counts of this clone. The read gets to within 3 residues of the CDR3 end, and the germline J gene fills in the rest. V dropped 4 bases and J dropped 6 bases, with 19 bases sitting between them. This CDR3 spans 17 amino acids. CDR1 and CDR2 from the germline V gene are MGHRA and YSYEKL. Donors gave about 5 to 8.5 ml heparinized peripheral whole blood.

The sample comprised peripheral blood mononuclear cells. The TCR was taken from a person aged 18-69 years in good health. The chain joins TRBV4-1 to TRBJ1-6; possible D gene TRBD1, 6 bases. CDR3 DNA, as far as it was read: TGCGCCAGCAGCCTAGAGGGGGGTAGAGCCATTAATTCACCC. The encoded protein is CASSLEGGRAINSP. The whole CDR3 protein reads CASSLEGGRAINSPLHF.